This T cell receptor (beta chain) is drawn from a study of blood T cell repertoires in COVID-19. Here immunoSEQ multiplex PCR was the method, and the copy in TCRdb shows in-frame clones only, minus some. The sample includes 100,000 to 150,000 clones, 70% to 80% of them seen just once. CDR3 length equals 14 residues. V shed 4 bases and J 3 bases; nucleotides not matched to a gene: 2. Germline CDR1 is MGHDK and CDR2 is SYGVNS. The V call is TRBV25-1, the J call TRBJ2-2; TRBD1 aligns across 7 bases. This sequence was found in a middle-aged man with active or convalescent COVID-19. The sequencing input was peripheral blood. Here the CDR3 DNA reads TGTGCCAGCAGTGTGGGGACAGACACCGGGGAGCTGTTTTTT. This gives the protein CASSVGTDTGELFF.